This T cell receptor beta chain comes out of a study of T-cell reconstitution after alpha-beta-depleted transplantation in children. CDR3 length: 15 residues. Germline CDR1 and CDR2: SNHLY and FYNNEI. V was clipped by 7 bases and J by 4 bases, with 17 bases between them. Broader study findings: As was reported, about two months after transplant, alpha-beta T cells came from several hundred expanded graft clones. After one year, T-cell counts and TCRbeta diversity mostly came from new T cells.

Library preparation (for TCRbeta) was performed with unique molecular identifiers. MiXCR, run by TCRdb on the PCR reads, gives a single entry per CDR3 protein. The table shows around 240,000 distinct CDR3 sequences, with 6.5% to 9% occurring only once. This clonotype was counted at least ten times. What it binds is not known. The receptor was isolated from a male patient between 5 and 17 years old who had a stem cell transplant for acute lymphoblastic leukemia, so the T cells may come from the graft donor. The chain combines TRBV2 with TRBJ2-1; D is possibly TRBD2 (6 bases). The material sequenced was PBMCs, mostly from graft donor cells, taken 180 days after TCRalphabeta/CD19-depleted stem cell transplant. CDR3 DNA sequence: TGTGCCAGCATCGAAAAGCGGGTCGGTTACAATGAGCAGTTCTTC. Translated, it gives CASIEKRVGYNEQFF.